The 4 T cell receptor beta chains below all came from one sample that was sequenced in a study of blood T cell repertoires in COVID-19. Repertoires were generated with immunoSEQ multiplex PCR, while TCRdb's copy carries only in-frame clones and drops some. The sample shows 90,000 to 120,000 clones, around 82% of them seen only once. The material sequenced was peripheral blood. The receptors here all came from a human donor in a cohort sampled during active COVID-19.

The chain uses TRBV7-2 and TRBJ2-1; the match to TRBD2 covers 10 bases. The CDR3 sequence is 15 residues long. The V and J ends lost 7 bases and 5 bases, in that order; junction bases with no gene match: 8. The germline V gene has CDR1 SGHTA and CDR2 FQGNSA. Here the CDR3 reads CASNSRTSGNNEQFF. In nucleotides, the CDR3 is TGTGCCAGCAACTCCCGGACTAGCGGAAACAATGAGCAGTTCTTC.

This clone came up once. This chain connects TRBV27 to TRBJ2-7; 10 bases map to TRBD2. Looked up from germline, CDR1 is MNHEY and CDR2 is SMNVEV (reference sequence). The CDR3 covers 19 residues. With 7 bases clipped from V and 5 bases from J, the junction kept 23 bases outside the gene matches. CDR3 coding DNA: TGTGCCAGCACCCCATTACCTCTGACTAGCGGGTATCATGTTCACGAGCAGTACTTC. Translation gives CASTPLPLTSGYHVHEQYF.

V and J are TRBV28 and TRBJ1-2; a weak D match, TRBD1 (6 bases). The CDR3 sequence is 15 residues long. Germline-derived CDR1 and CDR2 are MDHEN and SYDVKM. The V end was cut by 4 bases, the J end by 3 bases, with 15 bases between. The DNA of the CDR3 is TGTGCCAGCAGTTCCCCCGGGGGGGCGCACTATGGCTACACCTTC. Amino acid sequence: CASSSPGGAHYGYTF.

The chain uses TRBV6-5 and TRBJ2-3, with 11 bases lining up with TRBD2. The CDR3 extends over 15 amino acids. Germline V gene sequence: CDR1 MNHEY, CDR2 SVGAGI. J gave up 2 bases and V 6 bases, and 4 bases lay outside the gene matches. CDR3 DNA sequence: TGTGCCAGCAGAGCTAGCGGGAGGACCACAGATACGCAGTATTTT. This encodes CASRASGRTTDTQYF.